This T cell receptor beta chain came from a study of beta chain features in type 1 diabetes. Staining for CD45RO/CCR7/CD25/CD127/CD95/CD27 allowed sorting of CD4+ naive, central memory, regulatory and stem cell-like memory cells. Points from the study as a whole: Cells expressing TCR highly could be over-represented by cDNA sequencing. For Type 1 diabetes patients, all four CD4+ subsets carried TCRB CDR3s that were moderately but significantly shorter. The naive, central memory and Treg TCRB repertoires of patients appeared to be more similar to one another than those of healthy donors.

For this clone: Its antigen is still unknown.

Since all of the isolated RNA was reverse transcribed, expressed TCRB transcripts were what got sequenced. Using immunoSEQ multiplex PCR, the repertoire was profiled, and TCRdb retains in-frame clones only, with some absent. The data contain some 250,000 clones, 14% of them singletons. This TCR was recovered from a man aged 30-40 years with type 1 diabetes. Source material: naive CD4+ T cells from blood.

CDR3 sequence (DNA): TGCGCCAGCAGCCAGACAGACACCGGGGAGCTGTTTTTT. Amino acids: CASSQTDTGELFF. J is TRBJ2-2 and V is TRBV5-1, with a tentative D call TRBD1 (5 bases). Trimming took off 4 bases at V and 3 bases at J, with 7 bases between the two ends. Germline CDR1 reads SGHRS; CDR2 reads YFSETQ. This CDR3 comprises 13 residues.